Listed below are T cell receptor beta chains from one sample, sequenced in a study of molecular identifiers for immune sequencing clone quantification. TCRdb analysed the PCR reads with MiXCR anew, one entry per CDR3 protein. Of 600,000 to 650,000 distinct CDR3 sequences in the sample, about 20% were seen once. The specimen was naive CD8+ T cells from blood, with Jurkat cell RNA spiked in. These receptors came from a human donor in good health. Some libraries in this study had Jurkat cell RNA spiked in. Each CDR3 is given with its conserved first and last residue. Each record gives: CDR3 DNA, CDR3 protein, clone size, J gene, V gene, D gene. The D gene is left open where the match is weak. Not all rows give a size; the values are once, few, many and, for expanded clones, a class.

TGTACCAGCAGCCGCCTACTTCCAGCGGGGTTCTCCTACGAGCAGTACTTC,CTSSRLLPAGFSYEQYF,NA,TRBJ2-7,TRBV27,TRBD2
TGTGCCAGCAGCCCGTCCCTAGCGGAGCAAGAGACCCAGTACTTC,CASSPSLAEQETQYF,NA,TRBJ2-5,TRBV11-2,TRBD2
TGCAGTGCTAGAGATCCGGCTAGCGGGAGGCGTATCTCCTACGAGCAGTACTTC,CSARDPASGRRISYEQYF,many,TRBJ2-7,TRBV20-1,TRBD2
TGTGCCAGCACTACTTGGGGGCTCGGTGAAAAACTGTTTTTT,CASTTWGLGEKLFF,NA,TRBJ1-4,TRBV12-3/TRBV12-4,NA
TGCGCCAGCAGCCAAGGGGGGACGCCCTACGAGCAGTACTTC,CASSQGGTPYEQYF,many,TRBJ2-7,TRBV4-1,NA
TGCGCCAGCAGCCAAGATGACCTTCACACCGGGGAGCTGTTTTTT,CASSQDDLHTGELFF,few,TRBJ2-2,TRBV4-3,NA
TGTGCCAGCAGTCAACGACTAGTACCACATACGCAGTATTTT,CASSQRLVPHTQYF,many,TRBJ2-3,TRBV12-3/TRBV12-4,NA
TGTGCCAGCAGTGAAGGGTACAGGGCGATCGAAGAGACCCAGTACTTC,CASSEGYRAIEETQYF,once,TRBJ2-5,TRBV2,NA
TGTGCCAGCAGTGTAGCGGGGGGGTTCTACAATGAGCAGTTCTTC,CASSVAGGFYNEQFF,NA,TRBJ2-1,TRBV2,TRBD2
TGCAGTGCTAGAGATCTAGCGATAGTAGGAGATACGCAGTATTTT,CSARDLAIVGDTQYF,many,TRBJ2-3,TRBV20-1,NA
TGTGCCAGCAGCGTGGGTGACAGCTCCTACGAGCAGTACTTC,CASSVGDSSYEQYF,many,TRBJ2-7,TRBV9,NA
TGTGCCAGCAGCGACAGGGCCCACTCTGGAAACACCATATATTTT,CASSDRAHSGNTIYF,NA,TRBJ1-3,TRBV12-3/TRBV12-4,TRBD1
TGTGCCAGCAGTGACCCCTTGTACAATGAGCAGTTCTTC,CASSDPLYNEQFF,many,TRBJ2-1,TRBV2,NA
TGCGCCAGCAGTGAGGGACAGAAGAACACTGAAGCTTTCTTT,CASSEGQKNTEAFF,many,TRBJ1-1,TRBV10-2,NA
TGTGCCAGCGGCGGGAGCGCGGTGGGGGGCACCGGGGAGCTGTTTTTT,CASGGSAVGGTGELFF,few,TRBJ2-2,TRBV27,TRBD2
TGCAGTGCTAGGGCCGTCACTGAAGCTTTCTTT,CSARAVTEAFF,NA,TRBJ1-1,TRBV20-1,NA
TGTGCCAGCAGCCCCACCGCGGGAAACACCATATATTTT,CASSPTAGNTIYF,NA,TRBJ1-3,TRBV14,NA
TGTGCCAGCAGTTTACGGGGCAGGGTCACTGAAGCTTTCTTT,CASSLRGRVTEAFF,many,TRBJ1-1,TRBV28,NA
TGTGCCAGCAGTGAAGTCCCGAACACCGGGGAGCTGTTTTTT,CASSEVPNTGELFF,many,TRBJ2-2,TRBV6-4,NA
TGCGCCAGCAGCCAAGGACTAGCGGCCAACTACGAGCAGTACTTC,CASSQGLAANYEQYF,many,TRBJ2-7,TRBV4-3,TRBD2
TGTGCCAGCAGTTGGCAGGGTAGAATGGCTGGGGCCAACGTCCTGACTTTC,CASSWQGRMAGANVLTF,many,TRBJ2-6,TRBV27,NA
TGTGCCAGTAGAACCGGGACTAGCGGGATATATGAGCAGCTCTTC,CASRTGTSGIYEQLF,NA,TRBJ2-1,TRBV19,TRBD2
TGCAGTGCTAGGGAACTCAACTCTGGAAACACCATATATTTT,CSARELNSGNTIYF,NA,TRBJ1-3,TRBV20-1,NA
TGTGCCAGTAGTATAGACTACGTTCCGGGATTAGCAGCAGATACGCAGTATTTT,CASSIDYVPGLAADTQYF,many,TRBJ2-3,TRBV19,NA
TGTGCCAGCAGCGCCCGACTAGCGGACTACGAGCAGTACTTC,CASSARLADYEQYF,many,TRBJ2-7,TRBV9,TRBD2
TGCAGTGCTACGACTAGCGGAGGAACGCAGTATTTT,CSATTSGGTQYF,many,TRBJ2-3,TRBV20-1,TRBD2
TGCAGTGCTCCGGGGCAGTCCTACAATGAGCAGTTCTTC,CSAPGQSYNEQFF,NA,TRBJ2-1,TRBV20-1,NA
TGCAGTGCTAGAGACGAGATCGAGCGGGGGGGCCTCTACGAGCAGTACTTC,CSARDEIERGGLYEQYF,NA,TRBJ2-7,TRBV20-1,TRBD2
TGTGCCAGCAGTTTACCGGCGGGGGTGGGACATAACTATGGCTACACCTTC,CASSLPAGVGHNYGYTF,NA,TRBJ1-2,TRBV12-3/TRBV12-4,NA
TGCGCCAGCAGCCAAACCCGGACTAGCGGGAGCTACGAGCAGTACTTC,CASSQTRTSGSYEQYF,NA,TRBJ2-7,TRBV4-1,TRBD2
TGTGCCAGCAGCGCCGGTGTCGGGACGTCTGGGGCCAACGTCCTGACTTTC,CASSAGVGTSGANVLTF,NA,TRBJ2-6,TRBV6-4,NA
TGCAGCGCTGAGACAGTGGAGGGGACTGAAGCTTTCTTT,CSAETVEGTEAFF,many,TRBJ1-1,TRBV29-1,NA
TGCAGTGCTAGTGGGGACTGGAGAGACACAGATACGCAGTATTTT,CSASGDWRDTDTQYF,many,TRBJ2-3,TRBV20-1,NA
TGTGCCACCAGTGATGGTGATTCCGGGGAGCTGTTTTTT,CATSDGDSGELFF,NA,TRBJ2-2,TRBV24-1,NA
TGTGCTAGTGGTCCGGGGACTAGCGGGAGTGCCTCCTACAATGAGCAGTTCTTC,CASGPGTSGSASYNEQFF,many,TRBJ2-1,TRBV12-5,TRBD2
TGTGCCAGCAGCGTAGAGTCCAGACGAAGCACAGATACGCAGTATTTT,CASSVESRRSTDTQYF,few,TRBJ2-3,TRBV9,NA
TGTGCCAGCAGCTTAACCTTCCCTTCGGGATTGAGCACAGATACGCAGTATTTT,CASSLTFPSGLSTDTQYF,many,TRBJ2-3,TRBV7-2,NA
TGTGCCAGCAGCTTAGTGGGACAGGGGCGTGGCGACTATGGCTACACCTTC,CASSLVGQGRGDYGYTF,many,TRBJ1-2,TRBV7-9,TRBD1
TGTGCCAGCAGCCATGTCACGGAGACCCAGTACTTC,CASSHVTETQYF,many,TRBJ2-5,TRBV7-9,NA
TGTGCCAGCAGTTCTATAGAGGCAGGTCGGGAAAAACTGTTTTTT,CASSSIEAGREKLFF,many,TRBJ1-4,TRBV12-3/TRBV12-4,NA
TGTGCCAGCAGCTTTGTCCAGGGATTCAGCTATGGCTACACCTTC,CASSFVQGFSYGYTF,NA,TRBJ1-2,TRBV5-3,NA
TGTGCCAGCCAATCTGGGGCCAACGTCCTGACTTTC,CASQSGANVLTF,many,TRBJ2-6,TRBV7-9,NA
TGTGCCAGCAGCTTAGTGGGCAGACCTAACACAGATACGCAGTATTTT,CASSLVGRPNTDTQYF,many,TRBJ2-3,TRBV11-3,NA
TGCAGCGTTGTAGCTGGCACCGGGGAGCTGTTTTTT,CSVVAGTGELFF,many,TRBJ2-2,TRBV29-1,NA
TGTGCCAGCAGCTCGGGACTAGCGGGAGGTCTCGTCACCGGGGAGCTGTTTTTT,CASSSGLAGGLVTGELFF,NA,TRBJ2-2,TRBV11-3,TRBD2
TGTGCCAGCAGTGCGCACAAGGCTGTGACTGAAGCTTTCTTT,CASSAHKAVTEAFF,NA,TRBJ1-1,TRBV28,NA
TGTGCCAGCAGCTTAAAAGTCGGGGGGCGCGCGGGAGATACGCAGTATTTT,CASSLKVGGRAGDTQYF,many,TRBJ2-3,TRBV7-3,NA